This is a list of T cell receptor beta chains from one sample in a study of blood T cell repertoires in COVID-19. Profiled with immunoSEQ multiplex PCR; TCRdb holds only in-frame clones, not every one. The sample lists approximately 150,000 clones; approximately 79% were seen once. Sequencing was performed on PBMCs or T cells enriched from blood (not recorded which). The origin of the receptors is a woman in her 70s in a cohort exposed to, infected with or recovered from COVID-19 (not recorded which). CDR3s include the opening cysteine and the closing phenylalanine or tryptophan. A D gene is named only where the DNA matches it firmly. Clone size is given for some rows only: seen once, a few or many times, or a class if the clone is expanded.

TRBJ1-5,TRBV28,.,few,TGTGCCAGCAGTAGTAGACAGGCGGGCAATCAGCCCCAGCATTTT,CASSSRQAGNQPQHF
TRBJ2-7,TRBV6-5,.,.,TGTGCCAGCAGTTACTCGAGCGGGCTCTCCTACGAGCAGTACTTC,CASSYSSGLSYEQYF
TRBJ1-2,TRBV9,TRBD1,.,TGTGCCAGCAGCGTCCTAGGACAGGGAGTCTATGGCTACACCTTC,CASSVLGQGVYGYTF
TRBJ2-3,TRBV27,TRBD2,.,TGTGCCAGCAGTTCCCGAGCGGGAGGCACAGATACGCAGTATTTT,CASSSRAGGTDTQYF
TRBJ2-3,TRBV4-1,TRBD2,.,TGCGCCAGCAGCCAAGTCGGTCTAGCGGGAGTCACAGATACGCAGTATTTT,CASSQVGLAGVTDTQYF
TRBJ1-5,TRBV6-5,TRBD1,.,TGTGCCAGCAGTTCAAGACAGGGGTTCAATCAGCCCCAGCATTTT,CASSSRQGFNQPQHF
TRBJ2-5,TRBV25-1,TRBD2,.,TGTGCCAGCAGTGAATACGGGGGGGCGGTAGCAGAGACCCAGTACTTC,CASSEYGGAVAETQYF
TRBJ2-1,TRBV14,TRBD2,.,TGTGCCAGCAGCCAAGGGGAGGGGAATAACAATGAGCAGTTCTTC,CASSQGEGNNNEQFF
TRBJ1-5,TRBV25-1,.,few,TGTGCCAGCATGAACAGAACTAGTCAGCCCCAGCATTTT,CASMNRTSQPQHF
TRBJ1-5,TRBV27,TRBD1,.,TGTGCCAGCAGTTTAGTACAGGGGTATCAGCCCCAGCATTTT,CASSLVQGYQPQHF
TRBJ2-3,TRBV7-9,.,.,TGTGCCAGCAGCTACCAGATGGGCACAGATACGCAGTATTTT,CASSYQMGTDTQYF
TRBJ2-5,TRBV7-3,.,.,TGTGCCAGCAGCCCAACAGGGAACTCGCGCCAGACCCAGTACTTC,CASSPTGNSRQTQYF
TRBJ2-2,TRBV15,.,few,TGTGCCACCAGCAGAGAGGGGAGGGGGGAGCTGTTTTTT,CATSREGRGELFF
TRBJ2-5,TRBV11-3,.,.,TGTGCCAGCAGCCCCGAGATAGAGACCCAGTACTTC,CASSPEIETQYF
TRBJ1-6,TRBV10-1,.,.,TGCGCCAGTCAGACAGGCCGTAATTCACCCCTCCACTTT,CASQTGRNSPLHF
TRBJ2-1,TRBV11-3,.,.,TGTGCCAGCAGCCGAAACAGGGTCCTTTGGGAGCAGTTCTTC,CASSRNRVLWEQFF
TRBJ1-5,TRBV9,.,.,TGTGCCAGCAGCGTAGTGGTAGGGAGACAGGAGTTGGATTTTAGGAGCAATCAGCCCCAGCATTTT,CASSVVVGRQELDFRSNQPQHF
TRBJ2-1,TRBV2,TRBD2,few,TGTGCCAGCACCAAGAAAGGGCTAGCGGGGAATGAGCAGTTCTTC,CASTKKGLAGNEQFF
TRBJ2-1,TRBV6-1,.,.,TGTGCCAGCAGTGCGGGTCAACCCCAGGGGGGCAATGAGCAGTTCTTC,CASSAGQPQGGNEQFF
TRBJ2-2,TRBV5-1,.,few,TGCGCCAGCAGCTCATACGAGGTCAGTGGCACCGGGGAGCTGTTTTTT,CASSSYEVSGTGELFF
TRBJ1-1,TRBV6-4,.,.,TGTGCCAGCAGTGTGGTGGCGAACACTGAAGCTTTCTTT,CASSVVANTEAFF
TRBJ1-1,TRBV7-2,.,.,TGTGCCAGCAGCCCTCAGACAGATAACACTGAAGCTTTCTTT,CASSPQTDNTEAFF
TRBJ1-5,TRBV2,.,.,TGTGCCAGCAGTGGGACAGGCAATCAGCCCCAGCATTTT,CASSGTGNQPQHF
TRBJ1-2,TRBV7-9,TRBD1,few,TGTGCCAGCAGCTTAGAATTCGGGACAGGCTCCGACTATGGCTACACCTTC,CASSLEFGTGSDYGYTF
TRBJ1-2,TRBV28,.,.,TGTGCCAGCAGTTCCTACTATGGCTACACCTTC,CASSSYYGYTF
TRBJ1-1,TRBV5-1,.,.,TGCGCCAGCAGCTCGGGTTCGAGATCTGGGAACACTGAAGCTTTCTTT,CASSSGSRSGNTEAFF
TRBJ1-4,TRBV7-9,.,.,TGTGCCAGCAGCTTAGAGGAAGGAGGGAAGGGTGAAAAACTGTTTTTT,CASSLEEGGKGEKLFF
TRBJ2-5,TRBV11-1,.,.,TGTGCCAGCAGCCCAGACACGTTTCAAGAGACCCAGTACTTC,CASSPDTFQETQYF
TRBJ2-3,TRBV15,.,few,TGTGCCACCAGCAGAGAGTGGATAGCCCGCACAGATACGCAGTATTTT,CATSREWIARTDTQYF
TRBJ1-5,TRBV2,.,.,TGTGCCAGCAGTGTGTCGGGGAATAGGCAGCCCCAGCATTTT,CASSVSGNRQPQHF
TRBJ2-3,TRBV11-2,.,.,TGTGCCAGCAGCTTGGATGGACAGTCAGATACGCAGTATTTT,CASSLDGQSDTQYF
TRBJ2-3,TRBV24-1,TRBD1,.,TGTGCCACCAGTGATTGGGCACAGGGGAGCACAGATACGCAGTATTTT,CATSDWAQGSTDTQYF
TRBJ1-4,TRBV19,TRBD1,few,TGTGCCAGTAGTATGGGCGCCGGGACAGGGTTAGAAAAACTGTTTTTT,CASSMGAGTGLEKLFF
TRBJ2-7,TRBV6-2/TRBV6-3,TRBD2,.,TGTGCCAGCAGTTACTCCGGGCGGGGGTCGGCCGACGAGCAGTACTTC,CASSYSGRGSADEQYF
TRBJ2-2,TRBV5-1,.,.,TGCGCCAGCAGCTTGGCAGTGAACACCGGGGAGCTGTTTTTT,CASSLAVNTGELFF
TRBJ1-1,TRBV11-3,.,.,TGTGCCAGCAGCTTAGAAGGACAAGACACTGAAGCTTTCTTT,CASSLEGQDTEAFF
TRBJ2-1,TRBV12-3/TRBV12-4,.,.,TGTGCCAGCAGTCCTTCGGGGAATGAGCAGTTCTTC,CASSPSGNEQFF
TRBJ1-5,TRBV7-2,.,.,TGTGCCAGCAGCTTAGTGATAGACTCGCCCCAGCATTTT,CASSLVIDSPQHF
TRBJ2-7,TRBV4-3,.,.,TGCGCCAGCAGCCAAGAACCCGCAGTCCTGGTGGACGAGCAGTACTTC,CASSQEPAVLVDEQYF
TRBJ2-7,TRBV28,TRBD2,.,TGTGCCAGCAGTTTAGTATCGACTAGCGGGATTCCGTACTTC,CASSLVSTSGIPYF
TRBJ2-7,TRBV28,.,.,TGTGCCAGCGAGGGCGGAGACTACGAGCAGTACTTC,CASEGGDYEQYF
TRBJ2-7,TRBV7-9,.,.,TGTGCCAGCAGCTTAGCCCACGTTGGAGCCTACGAGCAGTACTTC,CASSLAHVGAYEQYF
TRBJ2-3,TRBV5-3,TRBD2,.,TGTGCCAGAAGCTTGGTATTAGCGGGAGTAACAGATACGCAGTATTTT,CARSLVLAGVTDTQYF
TRBJ2-7,TRBV6-1,.,.,TGTGCCAGCAGTGAACAAGCCGACTCCTACGAGCAGTACTTC,CASSEQADSYEQYF
TRBJ1-4,TRBV19,TRBD1,.,TGTGCCAGTCGGACAGGGAGAGCAACTAATGAAAAACTGTTTTTT,CASRTGRATNEKLFF
TRBJ1-1,TRBV28,.,.,TGTGCCAGCAGTTTCCCGGGTCCCCTTCGCTCGTCCTGGGTAAACACTGAAGCTTTCTTT,CASSFPGPLRSSWVNTEAFF
TRBJ1-1,TRBV5-1,TRBD1,.,TGCGCCAGCAGCAGACAGGGCGACACTGAAGCTTTCTTT,CASSRQGDTEAFF
TRBJ2-1,TRBV4-3,.,.,TGCGCCAGCAGCCAAGAACAGGACTATTCCCGACTCTCCTACAATGAGCAGTTCTTC,CASSQEQDYSRLSYNEQFF
TRBJ2-1,TRBV28,.,.,TGTGCCAGCAGTATGAGGAGGGGAAAACTGTACAATGAGCAGTTCTTC,CASSMRRGKLYNEQFF
TRBJ2-4,TRBV7-2,.,.,TGTGCCAGCAGCTCACAGAGCAGGAACATTCAGTACTTC,CASSSQSRNIQYF
TRBJ2-3,TRBV5-1,TRBD2,.,TGCGCCAGCAGCTGGGGTTCTAGCGGAAGCACAGATACGCAGTATTTT,CASSWGSSGSTDTQYF
TRBJ2-1,TRBV5-5,TRBD2,once,TGTGCCAGCAGCTTACTAGCGGGAGGTCACAATGAGCAGTTCTTC,CASSLLAGGHNEQFF
TRBJ2-7,TRBV20-1,TRBD2,.,TGCAGTGCGAGTTGGTCTAGCGGACCCTACGAGCAGTACTTC,CSASWSSGPYEQYF